Shown below are 32 T cell receptor beta chains from a single sample sequenced in a study of blood T cell repertoires in COVID-19. Using immunoSEQ multiplex PCR, the repertoire was profiled, and TCRdb retains in-frame clones only, with some absent. The table has tens of thousands of clones, over 80% seen once. Sequencing used peripheral blood. These receptors all come from an older man with active or convalescent COVID-19.

This chain uses TRBV7-9 with TRBJ1-1, with TRBD1 matching over 7 bases. The V and J ends lost 0 bases and 4 bases, in that order; junction bases with no gene match: 5. CDR3 size: 15 residues. Germline CDR1 is SEHNR and CDR2 is FQNEAQ (reference sequence). The DNA of the CDR3 is TGTGCCAGCAGCTTAGCCAATACAGGGGTCACTGAAGCTTTCTTT. Its protein product is CASSLANTGVTEAFF.

J is TRBJ2-3 and V is TRBV6-6, with 11 bases aligning to TRBD2. The ends lost 4 bases at V and 1 base at J; junction bases unmatched: 1. The germline gives CDR1 MNHNY, CDR2 SVGAGI (reference sequence). This CDR3 has 15 amino acids. CDR3 DNA: TGTGCCAGCAGTTCGGGACTAGCGGGCACAGATACGCAGTATTTT. Amino acid sequence: CASSSGLAGTDTQYF.

This clone was observed a few times. V gene TRBV7-2 combines with J gene TRBJ1-6, with D unclear. Germline loops: CDR1 SGHTA, CDR2 FQGNSA. Trimming removed 1 base at V and 7 bases at J, with 11 bases between. CDR3 length: 15 amino acids. The CDR3 reads CASSLGLRSNSPLHF. The DNA for the CDR3 is TGTGCCAGCAGCTTAGGACTTAGGTCGAATTCACCCCTCCACTTT.

V and J are TRBV10-3 and TRBJ2-7; TRBD1 might be the D (5 bases). Trimming stripped 2 bases from V and 5 bases from J, with 13 bases between. CDR1 is ENHRY and CDR2 is SYGVKD in the germline V gene. This CDR3 comprises 14 residues. In nucleotides, the CDR3 is TGTGCCATCAGTGAGGTCCAGGGCGGCAACGAGCAGTACTTC. It specifies CAISEVQGGNEQYF.

V gene TRBV18 combines with J gene TRBJ2-6; the D gene is possibly TRBD1 (5 bases). V lost 5 bases and J 1 base, leaving 9 bases between the germline ends. The germline V gene has CDR1 KGHSH and CDR2 LQKENI. The CDR3 sequence is 15 residues long. The CDR3 loop is CASSSGQSGANVLTF. CDR3 sequence (DNA): TGTGCCAGCTCATCCGGACAATCTGGGGCCAACGTCCTGACTTTC.

This sequence joins TRBV5-6 and TRBJ2-7, with a weak D call TRBD2 (5 bases). There are 12 residues in the CDR3. CDR1 and CDR2 from the germline V gene are SGHDT and YYEEEE. The ends were cut back, 4 bases at V and 2 bases at J, with 7 bases in the middle. CDR3 bases: TGTGCCAGCAGCGCCGGGGCCTACGAGCAGTACTTC. As protein: CASSAGAYEQYF.

The chain recombines TRBV6-5 with TRBJ1-1; D is uncertain. Germline V gene data show CDR1 as MNHEY and CDR2 as SVGAGI. V lost 2 bases to trimming and J lost 4 bases, with 8 bases between them. The CDR3 totals 13 residues. The CDR3: CASSYAGGTEAFF. Here the CDR3 DNA reads TGTGCCAGCAGTTACGCAGGTGGCACTGAAGCTTTCTTT.

V and J are TRBV6-5 and TRBJ2-7; D gene ambiguous. Trimming shortened V by 7 bases and J by 3 bases, and 10 bases separated the two germline ends. The CDR3 extends over 12 amino acids. The germline V gene encodes CDR1 MNHEY and CDR2 SVGAGI. This CDR3 is CASTGLGYEQYF. CDR3 DNA: TGTGCCAGCACCGGGTTAGGCTACGAGCAGTACTTC.

This sequence joins TRBV28 and TRBJ2-1, with D maybe TRBD2 (7 bases). The CDR3 contains 15 residues. Trimming left V 2 bases short and J 4 bases short, with 12 bases between. Germline CDR1 reads MDHEN; CDR2 reads SYDVKM. The CDR3 DNA sequence: TGTGCCAGCAGTTTAAGGGGGGAGGGATACAATGAGCAGTTCTTC. The encoded protein is CASSLRGEGYNEQFF.

The chain employs TRBV9 and TRBJ1-5; weak D call: TRBD1 (6 bases). Trimming left V 0 bases short and J 2 bases short, with 9 bases between. This CDR3 contains 15 residues. The germline V gene encodes CDR1 SGDLS and CDR2 YYNGEE. The CDR3 DNA is TGTGCCAGCAGCGTAGCGCCAGGGGGCAATCAGCCCCAGCATTTT. This codes for CASSVAPGGNQPQHF.

CDR3 DNA sequence: TGTGCCAGCAGCTTGGCCCACAGGACATATGGCTACACCTTC. Its translation is CASSLAHRTYGYTF. The gene calls are TRBV5-4 and TRBJ1-2; D may be TRBD1 (5 bases). Trimming shortened V by 0 bases and J by 5 bases, and 11 bases separated the two germline ends. This CDR3 is 14 amino acids long. Per the germline V gene, CDR1 is SGHNT and CDR2 is YYREEE (reference sequence).

This chain links TRBV6-5 with TRBJ2-6; TRBD2 matches at 7 bases. Trimming took 4 bases from V and 2 from J; bases not matched to a gene: 5. In germline, CDR1 is MNHEY, CDR2 SVGAGI. This CDR3 comprises 16 residues. As DNA, the CDR3 is TGTGCCAGCAGTTCCCCCCGGGGGGCTGGGGCCAACGTCCTGACTTTC. It specifies CASSSPRGAGANVLTF.

This clone was found once. This chain joins TRBV2 and TRBJ1-3; D is possibly TRBD1 (6 bases). The germline V gene encodes CDR1 SNHLY and CDR2 FYNNEI. The ends were cut back, 7 bases at V and 4 bases at J, with 20 bases in the middle. The CDR3 runs 16 residues. This chain's CDR3 is CASNEQGRGAGNTIYF. In DNA form, the CDR3 reads TGTGCCAGCAACGAACAGGGCAGGGGTGCAGGAAACACCATATATTTT.

The chain recombines TRBV5-1 with TRBJ2-1, with D perhaps TRBD1 (6 bases). V was pared by 4 bases and J by 4 bases, with 12 bases between. Germline-derived CDR1 and CDR2 are SGHRS and YFSETQ. CDR3 length: 14 residues. CDR3 sequence reads: CASSPGQSYNEQFF. The CDR3, as DNA: TGCGCCAGCAGCCCTGGACAGTCTTACAATGAGCAGTTCTTC.

The chain joins TRBV18 to TRBJ2-3, with D tentatively TRBD2 (6 bases). The germline V and J ends were trimmed by 3 bases and 4 bases, with 14 bases remaining between them. Germline CDR1 KGHSH, CDR2 LQKENI. CDR3 length: 15 residues. DNA for the CDR3: TGTGCCAGCTCACCGCGGAGGGGTCAAGCAGATACGCAGTATTTT. Its translation is CASSPRRGQADTQYF.

The chain recombines TRBV4-1 with TRBJ2-2, with TRBD2 identical over 7 bases. The CDR3 has 18 residues. The germline CDR1 and CDR2 sequences are MGHRA and YSYEKL. V lost 0 bases, J lost 4 bases, and 11 bases stayed unmatched. CDR3: CASSQDRNSGGSTGELFF. In nucleotides, the CDR3 is TGCGCCAGCAGCCAAGATAGGAATTCCGGGGGGTCCACCGGGGAGCTGTTTTTT.

This rearrangement joins TRBV19 to TRBJ1-6; TRBD1 is a possible D gene (6 bases). Germline assignment: CDR1 LNHDA and CDR2 SQIVND (reference sequence). The V and J ends lost 3 bases and 7 bases respectively, with 10 bases between them. The CDR3 covers 14 residues. CDR3 amino acids: CASSMGHTNSPLHF. In DNA form, the CDR3 reads TGTGCCAGTAGTATGGGACATACGAATTCACCCCTCCACTTT.

This clone was counted a few times. The chain has TRBV27 and TRBJ2-3, with 7 bases fitting TRBD1. After removal of 4 bases from V and 2 bases from J, the junction contained 6 bases not matched to a gene. The CDR3 contains 15 residues. The germline CDR1 and CDR2 sequences are MNHEY and SMNVEV (reference sequence). The CDR3 sequence is CASSSGQTFTDTQYF. CDR3 nucleotide sequence: TGTGCCAGCAGTTCGGGACAGACTTTCACAGATACGCAGTATTTT.

This clone turned up a few times. The CDR3 region has the DNA TGTGCCAGCAGCGAAGGGACAGGGGGGATCGGGCAGTTCTTC. Translated, it gives CASSEGTGGIGQFF. The chain links TRBV7-2 to TRBJ2-1, with 11 bases lining up with TRBD1. CDR3 size: 14 residues. The junction had 9 bases not matched to a gene; V was cut back by 5 bases and J by 12 bases. CDR1 and CDR2 from the germline V gene are SGHTA and FQGNSA.

The gene calls are TRBV15 and TRBJ2-5; weak D call: TRBD1 (5 bases). The CDR3 contains 16 residues. Per the germline V gene, CDR1 is LNHNV and CDR2 is YYDKDF (reference sequence). V was cut by 0 bases and J by 4 bases, with 15 bases left in between. CDR3 in amino acids: CATSRDPGQQGETQYF. For the CDR3, the DNA is TGTGCCACCAGCAGAGATCCAGGGCAGCAAGGAGAGACCCAGTACTTC.

The rearrangement links TRBV30 to TRBJ2-7, with D unclear. V lost 2 bases and J lost 5, with 7 bases in between. Germline lookup yields CDR1 GTSNPN and CDR2 SVGIG (reference sequence). The CDR3 consists of 11 residues. The CDR3 loop is CAWSPRHEQYF. The DNA for the CDR3 is TGTGCCTGGAGTCCCAGGCACGAGCAGTACTTC.

This sequence joins TRBV27 and TRBJ2-6; 7 positions match TRBD1. Germline loops: CDR1 MNHEY, CDR2 SMNVEV (reference sequence). This CDR3 has 18 amino acids. V gave up 5 bases and J gave up 0 bases; unmatched junction bases: 10. As DNA, the CDR3 is TGTGCCAGCAGTGGACGACAGGGCCTAACCTCTGGGGCCAACGTCCTGACTTTC. The encoded protein is CASSGRQGLTSGANVLTF.

This chain uses TRBV5-6 with TRBJ2-1; 16 bases map to TRBD2. The CDR3 is 18 amino acids. V gave up 3 bases and J gave up 0 bases; unmatched junction bases: 3. Germline loops: CDR1 SGHDT, CDR2 YYEEEE. CDR3 region: CASSSGLAGGHSYNEQFF. CDR3 DNA: TGTGCCAGCAGCTCGGGACTAGCGGGGGGGCACTCCTACAATGAGCAGTTCTTC.

The chain uses TRBV10-3 and TRBJ1-6; no clear D gene. Germline loops: CDR1 ENHRY, CDR2 SYGVKD. The V gene lost 1 base and the J gene lost 5 bases, with 6 bases spanning the gap. The CDR3 length is 14 residues. CDR3 coding DNA: TGTGCCATCAGTGAGTTACTGAATAATTCACCCCTCCACTTT. This encodes CAISELLNNSPLHF.

The CDR3 spells CASSLGTGLTGELFF. The CDR3 DNA follows: TGTGCCAGCAGCTTAGGGACAGGGCTTACCGGGGAGCTGTTTTTT. This chain connects TRBV7-2 to TRBJ2-2; 8 bases are a match to TRBD1. Germline trimming cut 1 base from V and 5 bases from J; bases unmatched to any gene: 3. The CDR3 runs to 15 residues. Germline lookup yields CDR1 SGHTA and CDR2 FQGNSA.

The chain combines TRBV5-1 with TRBJ1-6, with 7 bases aligning to TRBD1. J was trimmed by 10 bases and V by 3 bases; bases with no gene match: 7. Germline-derived CDR1 and CDR2 are SGHRS and YFSETQ. The length of the CDR3 is 14 residues. DNA of the CDR3: TGCGCCAGCAGCTCGAGACAGGGCAACTCACCCCTCCACTTT. This gives the protein CASSSRQGNSPLHF.

The rearrangement uses TRBV2 and TRBJ2-7; 8 bases fit TRBD1. This CDR3 has 15 amino acids. Losses at the gene ends were 4 bases for V and 2 bases for J; bases not matched to a gene: 7. Germline V gene data show CDR1 as SNHLY and CDR2 as FYNNEI. The CDR3 sequence: CASSARTGSTYEQYF. CDR3 bases: TGTGCCAGCAGTGCCAGGACAGGGTCCACCTACGAGCAGTACTTC.

This clone occurred a few times. In DNA, the CDR3 is TGTGCCAGCAGCCCGCAGGCCAATCAGCCCCAGCATTTT. Its translation is CASSPQANQPQHF. The V call is TRBV3-1 (or the pseudogene TRBV3-2), the J call TRBJ1-5; unclear D gene. The CDR3 contains 13 residues. The V end lost 4 bases, the J end lost 3 bases, and 7 bases lay between the germline ends. CDR1 is LGHDT and CDR2 is YNNKEL in the germline V gene (reference sequence).

V usage is TRBV6-5 and J usage is TRBJ2-1, with 8 bases aligning to TRBD1. Germline CDR1 reads MNHEY; CDR2 reads SVGAGI. The V segment lost 0 bases and the J segment 9 bases; nucleotides outside the gene matches: 7. The CDR3 consists of 15 residues. The CDR3: CASSYSDRGIGEQFF. The CDR3 nucleotides read TGTGCCAGCAGTTACTCTGACAGGGGAATTGGTGAGCAGTTCTTC.

The chain is built from TRBV30 and TRBJ1-6; TRBD1 might be the D (5 bases). This CDR3 is built from 13 residues. CDR1 is GTSNPN and CDR2 is SVGIG in the germline V gene (reference sequence). Trimming took off 5 bases at V and 7 bases at J, with 12 bases between the two ends. CDR3 region: CAWEGVRNSPLHF. DNA of the CDR3: TGTGCCTGGGAAGGGGTGCGGAATTCACCCCTCCACTTT.

This clone was found once. The chain joins TRBV5-1 to TRBJ2-7, with 9 bases aligning to TRBD2. Germline assignment: CDR1 SGHRS and CDR2 YFSETQ. The CDR3 has 16 residues. The J segment lost 2 bases and the V segment lost 4 bases, leaving 10 bases of the junction unmatched. The CDR3 sequence: CASSVKGLAATYEQYF. CDR3 nucleotide sequence: TGCGCCAGCAGCGTCAAGGGACTAGCCGCTACCTACGAGCAGTACTTC.

V is TRBV9 and J is TRBJ2-1, with TRBD2 matching over 11 bases. Germline lookup yields CDR1 SGDLS and CDR2 YYNGEE. V lost 0 bases, J lost 2 bases, and 1 base stayed unmatched. CDR3 size: 16 residues. The CDR3 DNA follows: TGTGCCAGCAGCGTAGCGACTAGCGGGGCCTACAATGAGCAGTTCTTC. This translates into CASSVATSGAYNEQFF. Based on the CDR3 plus reference TRBV9 and TRBJ2-1, the full variable domain is DSGVTQTPKHLITATGQRVTLRCSPRSGDLSVYWYQQSLDQGLQFLIQYYNGEERAKGNILERFSAQQFPDLHSELNLSSLELGDSALYFCASSVATSGAYNEQFFGPGTRLTVL.